The next 9 T cell receptor beta chains were all read from a single sample in a study of shared clonotypes between healthy human individuals. Produced via immunoSEQ multiplex PCR; TCRdb's table is partial and in-frame only. Of roughly 2 million clones in the sample, approximately 94% were seen once. In the naive CD8 group, cells lacked CD45RO and were positively selected for CCR7, so terminally differentiated effector memory CD45RA+ cells were left out. Sequenced material: naive CD8+ T cells sorted from blood. The receptors derive from a man aged 18-30 years in good health.

A word on this clone: Other nucleotide sequences from this sample produce the same CDR3. This chain joins TRBV11-2 and TRBJ2-7; 12 nucleotides align to TRBD2. The germline V gene has CDR1 SGHAT and CDR2 FQNNGV. The CDR3 contains 16 residues. V shed 5 bases, J shed 4 bases, and the junction held 9 bases outside the gene matches. The CDR3 region has the DNA TGTGCCAGCAGCCCATCGACTAGCGGGGGCTCTTACGAGCAGTACTTC. This translates into CASSPSTSGGSYEQYF.

J is TRBJ1-2 and V is TRBV28; D might be TRBD1 (5 bases). The V gene's germline CDR1 is MDHEN and CDR2 SYDVKM. There are 13 residues in the CDR3. Trimming removed 5 bases from V and 5 bases from J, with 12 bases in between. The CDR3 nucleotides are TGTGCCAGCAGTCCGTGGGGGGGTTATGGCTACACCTTC. Its protein is CASSPWGGYGYTF.

The V gene is TRBV4-1, the J gene TRBJ2-2; D uncertain. This CDR3 is built from 16 residues. V lost 2 bases, J lost 1 base, and 11 bases lay in between. Germline lookup yields CDR1 MGHRA and CDR2 YSYEKL. The CDR3 protein is CASSQHVVQNTGELFF. CDR3 nucleotides: TGCGCCAGCAGCCAACACGTCGTACAGAACACCGGGGAGCTGTTTTTT.

DNA for the CDR3: TGTGCCACCAGCGTCTCCCCCGTCGACACAGATACGCAGTATTTT. Amino acids: CATSVSPVDTDTQYF. J is TRBJ2-3 and V is TRBV15, with D uncertain. V shed 5 bases and J shed 2 bases, with 14 bases lying between them. CDR3 size: 15 residues. From germline, CDR1 is LNHNV and CDR2 YYDKDF (reference sequence).

The chain's CDR3 is CATSTSVNIFTDTQYF. CDR3 coding DNA: TGTGCCACGAGTACATCGGTAAATATCTTCACAGATACGCAGTATTTT. The chain couples TRBV15 to TRBJ2-3; D is unresolved. CDR1 is LNHNV and CDR2 is YYDKDF in the germline V gene (reference sequence). V lost 9 bases, J lost 2 bases, and 21 bases lay in between. The CDR3 totals 16 residues.

The rearrangement links TRBV18 to TRBJ2-5, with 9 bases fitting TRBD2. The length of the CDR3 is 13 residues. Germline lookup yields CDR1 KGHSH and CDR2 LQKENI. After removal of 5 bases from V and 5 bases from J, the junction contained 3 bases not matched to a gene. The CDR3 reads CASSATSGETQYF. The CDR3 DNA reads as TGTGCCAGCTCAGCTACTAGCGGGGAGACCCAGTACTTC. Complete variable domain (other parts from reference TRBV18 and TRBJ2-5): NAGVMQNPRHLVRRRGQEARLRCSPMKGHSHVYWYRQLPEEGLKFMVYLQKENIIDESGMPKERFSAEFPKEGPSILRIQQVVRGDSAAYFCASSATSGETQYFGPGTRLLVL.

The V call is TRBV6-7, the J call TRBJ2-7, with 7 bases identical to TRBD2. TRBV6-7 is given ORF status, its function remaining uncertain. The CDR3 totals 12 residues. V gave up 2 bases and J gave up 8 bases; unmatched junction bases: 3. DNA of the CDR3: TGTGCCAGCAGTTACCCCGGGGGGAAGCAGTACTTC. It translates to CASSYPGGKQYF.

The chain uses TRBV9 and TRBJ2-7, with D uncertain. Per germline, CDR1 SGDLS and CDR2 YYNGEE. This CDR3 region has 16 residues. Trimming pared 2 bases from V and 2 bases from J, leaving 17 bases between. The CDR3 sequence: CASSVSAGGATYEQYF. The CDR3 DNA is TGTGCCAGCAGCGTGAGCGCCGGCGGCGCGACCTACGAGCAGTACTTC.

This chain uses TRBV4-2 with TRBJ2-7; 9 bases are shared with TRBD1. V was pared by 4 bases and J by 2 bases, with 9 bases of the junction left unmatched. Germline V CDR1 and CDR2: LGHNA, YNFKEQ. This CDR3 is built from 16 residues. This CDR3 reads CASSLESGTGTYEQYF. The CDR3 region has the DNA TGTGCCAGCAGCCTCGAATCCGGGACAGGGACCTACGAGCAGTACTTC.